This section outlines one T cell receptor beta chain sequence together with its context. This sample is part of a study of blood T cell repertoires in COVID-19. As for the study in general: In each case, the material was cDNA or gDNA derived from T cells, B-cell-depleted T cells, or PBMCs.

Clones were sequenced by immunoSEQ multiplex PCR, and TCRdb holds only the in-frame ones, with some missing. The top ten hold about 9.4% of the sample, which has some 100,000 clones, 86% seen once. The sample was peripheral blood. The receptor was isolated from a middle-aged man with acute or convalescent COVID-19.

CDR3 region: CASSKQGTANTGELFF. The CDR3 region has the DNA TGTGCCAGTTCGAAGCAGGGGACCGCGAACACCGGGGAGCTGTTTTTT. This chain links TRBV2 with TRBJ2-2; D possibly corresponds to TRBD1 (6 bases). Between the trimmed V and J ends, which lost 9 bases and 0 bases, there was a span of 17 bases. The CDR3 has 16 residues. Germline CDR1 SNHLY, CDR2 FYNNEI.